Following are 23 T cell receptor beta chains from one sample sequenced in a study of T cells in women clearing cervical HPV infection (dated by TCRdb to the late 2010s). The protocol used for the library was the immunoSEQ multiplex PCR assay. In TCRdb, the immuneACCESS table is reduced to in-frame sequences with V and J assigned. These tables do not hold every clone; where another copy was compared, an unresolved V gene accounts for under half, and the others remain unexplained. The sample table on file contains 49,000 or so clones. The top ten clonotypes cover 35% of the sample. The sample taken for sequencing was blood buffy coat. The receptor source for this set is a woman between 18 and 70 years old with a cervical HPV16 infection that either progressed to CIN3+ or cleared (not recorded which).

Concerning this clone itself: The read halts 3 residues ahead of the CDR3 end, with the missing end drawn from the germline J gene. V usage is TRBV5-1 and J usage is TRBJ2-7; 7 bases agree with TRBD1. Germline V gene data show CDR1 as SGHRS and CDR2 as YFSETQ. The CDR3 is made up of 15 amino acids. Trimming at V came to 4 bases and at J to 0 bases, leaving 7 bases not matched to a gene. Partial CDR3 DNA: TGCGCCAGCAGCAGTCGGACAGGTAGCTCCTACGAG. Its protein is CASSSRTGSSYE. The full CDR3 sequence reads CASSSRTGSSYEQYF.

As regards this clone: The read halts 3 residues ahead of the CDR3 end, with the missing end drawn from the germline J gene. Other DNA sequences in the sample encode the same CDR3. This chain uses TRBV19 with TRBJ1-3; 11 bases are shared with TRBD1. The CDR3 length is 15 residues. Germline loops: CDR1 LNHDA, CDR2 SQIVND (reference sequence). Trimming cost V 6 bases and J 7 bases; bases outside gene matches: 8. CDR3 sequence: CASRESRDRGNTIYF. The sequenced CDR3 bases are TGTGCCAGTAGAGAATCCCGGGACAGGGGGAACACC.

Turning to this clone: The read stops 3 residues short of the end of the CDR3; the missing end is completed from the germline J gene. This chain connects TRBV18 to TRBJ2-3; D remains ambiguous. The CDR3 totals 13 residues. Germline CDR1 and CDR2: KGHSH and LQKENI. The CDR3 is CASSPDNNQPQYF. Incomplete CDR3 DNA: TGTGCCAGCTCACCAGACAACAATCAGCCG.

Concerning this clone: The read terminates 3 residues before the CDR3 end, so the remaining end is supplied by the germline J gene. This sequence joins TRBV2 and TRBJ1-1; D gene uncertain. The CDR3 runs to 14 residues. Trimming took off 4 bases at V and 1 base at J, with 10 bases between the two ends. Germline lookup yields CDR1 SNHLY and CDR2 FYNNEI. The CDR3 here is CASSASQSNTEAFF. The sequenced CDR3 bases are TGTGCCAGCAGTGCGTCGCAGTCGAACACTGAA. The variable domain in full, completed from reference TRBV2 and TRBJ1-1, reads EPEVTQTPSHQVTQMGQEVILRCVPISNHLYFYWYRQILGQKVEFLVSFYNNEISEKSEIFDDQFSVERPDGSNFTLKIRSTKLEDSAMYFCASSASQSNTEAFFGQGTRLTVV.

Concerning this clone itself: The DNA ends 3 residues before the CDR3 does, and the rest of the CDR3 is filled in from the germline J gene. The chain couples TRBV18 to TRBJ2-5; TRBD2 aligns across 8 bases. The CDR3 extends over 15 amino acids. Trimming cost V 0 bases and J 2 bases; bases outside gene matches: 2. Germline CDR1 reads KGHSH; CDR2 reads LQKENI. CDR3 DNA (partial): TGTGCCAGCTCACCACCGGCTAGCGGGCAAGAGACC. Encoded protein: CASSPPASGQET. The entire CDR3 protein is CASSPPASGQETQYF.

Notes on this clone: The DNA ends 3 residues before the CDR3 does, and the rest of the CDR3 is filled in from the germline J gene. This chain joins TRBV7-8 and TRBJ1-1; D is possibly TRBD1 (5 bases). Germline V lookup: CDR1 SGHVS, CDR2 FQNEAQ. The CDR3 length is 15 residues. Trimming took 4 bases from V and 4 from J, leaving 16 bases between them. The CDR3 sequence: CASSSARERGTEAFF. Partial CDR3 DNA: TGTGCCAGCAGCTCTGCGAGGGAGAGGGGCACTGAA.

To note about this clone: The CDR3 end lies 3 residues beyond the end of the read and is filled in from the germline J gene. The chain couples TRBV29-1 to TRBJ2-2; no firm D call. The CDR3 covers 14 residues. V was cut by 4 bases and J by 3 bases, with 12 bases left in between. Germline V gene data show CDR1 as SQVTM and CDR2 as ANQGSEA. The CDR3 sequence is CSVGIGHYTGELFF. The CDR3 DNA, read in part, is TGCAGCGTTGGGATAGGGCATTACACCGGGGAG.

CDR3 bases read: TGTGCCTGGAGTGCCCTTTTCGGGGATCGCAGTGGT. Amino acids: CAWSALFGDRSG. The complete CDR3 protein is CAWSALFGDRSGQYF. The chain has TRBV30 and TRBJ2-4; D possibly corresponds to TRBD2 (5 bases). The read stops 3 residues short of the end of the CDR3; the missing end is completed from the germline J gene. This CDR3 has 15 amino acids. Germline V CDR1 and CDR2: GTSNPN, SVGIG (reference sequence).

The chain's CDR3 is CASQTGGGYGQYF. Partial CDR3 DNA: TGTGCCAGCCAAACAGGGGGCGGCTATGGT. This chain connects TRBV19 to TRBJ2-4; 9 bases agree with TRBD1. Read data end 3 residues before the CDR3 end; the end is taken from the germline J gene. The CDR3 spans 13 residues. Germline CDR1 LNHDA, CDR2 SQIVND (reference sequence). Filled out from reference TRBV19 and TRBJ2-4, the complete variable domain reads DGGITQSPKYLFRKEGQNVTLSCEQNLNHDAMYWYRQDPGQGLRLIYYSQIVNDFQKGDIAEGYSVSREKKESFPLTVTSAQKNPTAFYLCASQTGGGYGQYFGAGTRLSVL.

About this clone itself: The CDR3 is cut off 3 residues early in the read; its end comes from the germline J gene. The chain carries TRBV18 and TRBJ2-5, with a possible D match to TRBD1 (6 bases). Trimming pared 6 bases from V and 5 bases from J, leaving 16 bases between. There are 14 residues in the CDR3. Germline V lookup: CDR1 KGHSH, CDR2 LQKENI. CDR3 region: CASSPTATGETQYF. CDR3 DNA, as far as it was read: TGTGCCAGCTCCCCAACGGCCACAGGGGAGACC.

About this clone: One end of the junction is discordant with germline, which a read error may explain. Other DNA sequences of this sample code for an identical CDR3. The DNA read from the CDR3 is TGTGCCAGCAGCTTTAACAGGGTGTATGGAAACACG. As protein: CASSFNRVYGNT. The entire CDR3 is CASSFNRVYGNTIYF. The rearrangement links TRBV7-2 to TRBJ1-3; a weak D match, TRBD1 (6 bases). The CDR3 is cut off 3 residues early in the read; its end comes from the germline J gene. From germline, CDR1 is SGHTA and CDR2 FQGNSA. The CDR3 is 15 residues long.

On this clone itself: The observed sequence ends 3 residues before the CDR3 terminus, with the missing tail filled in from the germline J gene. The chain uses TRBV7-9 and TRBJ2-4; 9 bases map to TRBD1. This CDR3 comprises 15 residues. Trimming removed 5 bases from V and 7 bases from J; junction bases left unmatched: 9. The germline CDR1 and CDR2 sequences are SEHNR and FQNEAQ (reference sequence). The CDR3 DNA, read in part, is TGTGCCAGCAGCCTCCGGGACAGGGACGTTAACATT. Protein sequence: CASSLRDRDVNI. The whole CDR3 sequence reads CASSLRDRDVNIQYF.

Of note for this clone: The sequence runs out 3 residues before the end of the CDR3; the remainder is reconstructed from the germline J gene. This chain joins TRBV5-1 and TRBJ1-3; TRBD1 is a possible D gene (5 bases). This CDR3 contains 13 residues. V was trimmed by 4 bases and J by 4 bases, leaving 9 bases between them. Germline V gives CDR1 SGHRS, CDR2 YFSETQ. This chain's CDR3 is CASSPGGGNTIYF. CDR3 DNA, as far as it was read: TGCGCCAGCAGCCCCGGGGGGGGAAACACC.

To note about this clone: The sequence runs out 3 residues before the end of the CDR3; the remainder is reconstructed from the germline J gene. J is TRBJ1-3 and V is TRBV30; D gene uncertain. Germline V gene lookup returns CDR1 GTSNPN and CDR2 SVGIG (reference sequence). With 1 base removed from V and 5 bases from J, the gap between germline ends came to 6 bases. The CDR3 sequence is 12 residues long. The CDR3 sequence: CAWSGTRNTIYF. CDR3 bases read: TGTGCCTGGAGTGGCACTCGAAACACC.

As for this clone: The read stops 3 residues short of the end of the CDR3; the missing end is completed from the germline J gene. This chain uses TRBV2 with TRBJ2-3; D unclear. Germline CDR1 is SNHLY and CDR2 is FYNNEI. The CDR3 extends over 13 amino acids. This CDR3 is CASTEMGRETQYF. The sequenced part of the CDR3 DNA is TGTGCCAGCACCGAGATGGGCCGAGAGACG.

Regarding this clone: The read terminates 3 residues ahead of where the CDR3 ends, so the germline J gene completes it. The chain employs TRBV11-3 and TRBJ2-3, with D hard to call. The germline V and J ends were trimmed by 2 bases and 4 bases, with 7 bases remaining between them. The CDR3 consists of 13 residues. CDR1 is SGHNT, CDR2 YENEEA, per germline. CDR3 in amino acids: CASSLRSPDTQYF. Incomplete CDR3 DNA: TGTGCCAGCAGCTTAAGGTCGCCAGATACG.

Comment on this clone: Read sequence stops 3 residues before the CDR3 end, and the germline J gene provides the missing end. The V call is TRBV7-2, the J call TRBJ2-7; TRBD2 is a possible D gene (6 bases). This CDR3 has 15 residues. Germline values: CDR1 SGHTA, CDR2 FQGNSA. V was shortened by 1 base and J by 2 bases, with 12 bases between the two germline ends. Partial CDR3 DNA: TGTGCCAGCAGCTTAGGGGCGGGGCCCGCCTACGAG. It translates to CASSLGAGPAYE. The complete CDR3 reads CASSLGAGPAYEQYF.

As to this clone: Read data end 3 residues before the CDR3 end; the end is taken from the germline J gene. This chain joins TRBV20-1 and TRBJ1-3, with D possibly matching TRBD1 (6 bases). V was shortened by 6 bases and J by 4 bases, with 19 bases between the two germline ends. Germline V gene sequence: CDR1 DFQATT, CDR2 SNEGSKA (reference sequence). The CDR3 spans 15 residues. The CDR3 protein is CSATARQAPGNTIYF. Partial CDR3 DNA: TGCAGTGCCACGGCTCGACAGGCGCCGGGAAACACC.

The part of the CDR3 DNA that was read is TGTGCCAGCAGCTCGGACTACGGCGGCTACAATGAG. Its protein is CASSSDYGGYNE. The CDR3 reads in full as CASSSDYGGYNEQFF. The chain carries TRBV7-3 and TRBJ2-1, with D possibly TRBD2 on 6 matching bases. The CDR3 end falls 3 residues outside the read, so it is completed with the germline J gene. The CDR3 totals 15 residues. V was cut by 4 bases and J by 3 bases, with 13 bases left in between. Germline V gene data show CDR1 as SGHTA and CDR2 as FQGTGA.

In the case of this clone: The read is 3 residues too short to cover the CDR3 end, so that end is filled in from the germline J gene. This chain connects TRBV5-4 to TRBJ2-7; possibly TRBD2 for D (5 bases). This CDR3 is 16 amino acids long. V lost 3 bases to trimming and J lost 0 bases, with 16 bases between them. CDR1 is SGHNT, CDR2 YYREEE, per germline (reference sequence). The covered CDR3 bases are TGTGCCAGCAGCTCCCAACTGGACTGGTACTCCTACGAG. This codes for CASSSQLDWYSYE. The entire CDR3 protein reads CASSSQLDWYSYEQYF.

Points on this clone: The CDR3 extends 3 residues past the end of the read, so its final part is completed from the germline J gene. This chain links TRBV19 with TRBJ2-2, with 9 bases matching TRBD2. The CDR3 has 15 amino acids. Losses at the gene ends were 5 bases for V and 5 bases for J; bases not matched to a gene: 6. Per germline, CDR1 LNHDA and CDR2 SQIVND (reference sequence). The CDR3 region is CASSPLAGVTGELFF. CDR3 DNA, as far as it was read: TGTGCCAGTAGTCCCTTAGCGGGGGTAACCGGGGAG.

Regarding this clone: Read coverage stops 3 residues before the CDR3 terminus; the germline J gene supplies the remainder. The rearrangement joins TRBV19 to TRBJ1-6; 7 bases align to TRBD1. CDR1 and CDR2 from the germline V gene are LNHDA and SQIVND (reference sequence). After removal of 4 bases from V and 10 bases from J, the junction contained 13 bases not matched to a gene. The CDR3 runs 16 residues. CDR3: CASSTPSGTDDSPLHF. The covered CDR3 bases are TGTGCCAGTAGTACACCCTCCGGGACAGATGACTCACCC.

A word on this clone: With the read ending 3 residues before the CDR3 end, the germline J gene is used to fill in that end. The gene calls are TRBV7-2 and TRBJ1-6; D perhaps matches TRBD1 (6 bases). Trimming removed 5 bases from V and 9 bases from J, with 17 bases in between. This CDR3 region has 15 residues. The V gene's germline CDR1 is SGHTA and CDR2 FQGNSA. The CDR3 here is CASSPWAGEGSPLHF. Incomplete CDR3 DNA: TGTGCCAGCAGCCCATGGGCAGGGGAGGGTTCACCC.